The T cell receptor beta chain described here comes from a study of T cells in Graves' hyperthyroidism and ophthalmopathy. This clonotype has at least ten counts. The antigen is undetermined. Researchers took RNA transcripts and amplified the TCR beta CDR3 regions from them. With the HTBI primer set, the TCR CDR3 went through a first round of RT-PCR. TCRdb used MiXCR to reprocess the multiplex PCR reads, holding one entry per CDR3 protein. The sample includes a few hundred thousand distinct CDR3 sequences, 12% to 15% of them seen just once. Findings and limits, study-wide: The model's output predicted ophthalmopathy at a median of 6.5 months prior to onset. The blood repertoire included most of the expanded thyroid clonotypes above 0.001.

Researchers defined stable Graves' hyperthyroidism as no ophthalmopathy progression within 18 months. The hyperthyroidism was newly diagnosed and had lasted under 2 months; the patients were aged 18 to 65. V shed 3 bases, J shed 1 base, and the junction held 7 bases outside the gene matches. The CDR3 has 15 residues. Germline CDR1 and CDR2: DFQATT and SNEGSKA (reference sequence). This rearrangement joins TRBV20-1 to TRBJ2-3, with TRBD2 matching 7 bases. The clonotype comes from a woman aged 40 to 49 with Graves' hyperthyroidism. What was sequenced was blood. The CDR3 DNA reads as TGCAGTGCTAGTATGCGGGAGTTCGGCACAGATACGCAGTATTTT. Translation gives CSASMREFGTDTQYF.